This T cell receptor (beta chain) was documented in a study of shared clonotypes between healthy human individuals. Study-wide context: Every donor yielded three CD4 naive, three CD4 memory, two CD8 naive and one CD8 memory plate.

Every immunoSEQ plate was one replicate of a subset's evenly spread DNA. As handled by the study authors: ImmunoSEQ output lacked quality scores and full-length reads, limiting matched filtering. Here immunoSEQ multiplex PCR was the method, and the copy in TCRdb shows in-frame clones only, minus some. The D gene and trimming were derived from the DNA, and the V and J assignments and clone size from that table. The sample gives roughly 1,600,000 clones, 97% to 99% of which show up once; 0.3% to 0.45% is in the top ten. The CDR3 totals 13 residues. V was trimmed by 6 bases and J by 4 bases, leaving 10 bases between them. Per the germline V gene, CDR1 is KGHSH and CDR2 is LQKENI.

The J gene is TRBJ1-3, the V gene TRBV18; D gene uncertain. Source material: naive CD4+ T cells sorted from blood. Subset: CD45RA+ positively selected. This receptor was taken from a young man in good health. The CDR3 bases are TGTGCCAGCTCCCTGATCGCAGGAAACACCATATATTTT. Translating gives CASSLIAGNTIYF.